This TCR beta chain was found in a study of control samples from healthy donors and cancer patients (TCRdb year 2020). The method was the immunoSEQ multiplex PCR assay. Not all clones reach the TCRdb copy of this immuneACCESS table, which keeps in-frame sequences only. Checked studies attribute under half of the gap to unresolved V genes and leave the rest unexplained. This sample gives around 100,000 clones in total; about 90% of them show up just once. The ten largest clones take up 2% to 2.5% of the sample. CDR1 and CDR2 (LGHDT, YNNKEL) derive from the germline V gene (reference sequence). Its CDR3 holds 14 amino acids, cysteine through phenylalanine. Just the 42-base CDR3 DNA is kept, in frame starting at base 1. The junction carries 11 bases between V and J, which are trimmed by 4 bases and 2 bases respectively. Concerning this clone itself: No cognate antigen has been identified for it. Per-nucleotide qualities are absent, and no much larger clonotype sits a single base away.

The sequence came from a woman aged 18-29 years in good health. The chain employs TRBV3-1 (or the pseudogene TRBV3-2) and TRBJ2-5; the D gene cannot be resolved beyond TRBD1 or TRBD2, each matching 6 bases. The material sequenced was blood. The CDR3: CASSRTGTQETQYF. The DNA sequence is as follows: TGTGCCAGCAGCCGAACAGGGACTCAAGAGACCCAGTACTTC.